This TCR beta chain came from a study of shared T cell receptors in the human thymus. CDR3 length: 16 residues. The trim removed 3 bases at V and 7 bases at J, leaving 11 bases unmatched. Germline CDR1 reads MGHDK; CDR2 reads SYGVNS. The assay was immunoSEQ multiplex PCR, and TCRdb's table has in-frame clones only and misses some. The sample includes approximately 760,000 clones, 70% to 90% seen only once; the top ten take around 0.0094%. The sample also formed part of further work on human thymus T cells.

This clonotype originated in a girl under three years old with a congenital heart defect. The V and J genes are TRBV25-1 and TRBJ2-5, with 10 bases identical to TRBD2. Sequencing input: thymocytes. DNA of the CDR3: TGTGCCAGCAGTGACCCTAGCGGGGGCCCGTGGCGGACCCAGTACTTC. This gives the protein CASSDPSGGPWRTQYF.